This T cell receptor (beta chain) was profiled in a study of naive and memory T cell subsets. The library had UMIs added by 3' ligation of an oligonucleotide to TCR cDNA. Whole-blood samples were over 2 ml of peripheral blood from healthy adult volunteers. Amplification of ligated cDNA took four PCR rounds with SP2 and nested alpha and beta constant primers. For blood and skin samples, reverse transcription used TCR alpha and beta constant primers. TCRdb re-called the 5' RACE reads through MiXCR, storing one row per CDR3 protein. The sample yields about 32,000 distinct CDR3 sequences, roughly a sixth seen once. This clonotype has ten or more counts. Germline-derived CDR1 and CDR2 are PRHDT and FYEKMQ (reference sequence). CDR3 size: 14 residues. V trimming: 4 bases; J trimming: 4 bases; junction bases outside the gene matches: 6.

The chain uses TRBV13 and TRBJ1-2; 7 positions match TRBD1. The origin of this receptor is a female donor in good health. The CDR3 nucleotides read TGTGCCAGCAGCTCAGACAGGGACGTCTATGGCTACACCTTC. Translated: CASSSDRDVYGYTF.